These T cell receptor beta chains were read from a single sample in a study of CD4+ T cells in melanoma. Assay used: immunoSEQ multiplex PCR; TCRdb lists only in-frame clones, some missing. This sample has approximately 110,000 clones; roughly 90% occur once, and the top ten carry roughly 3.1%. The sample was peripheral blood. These receptors came from a human donor with melanoma. CDR3s include the opening cysteine and the closing phenylalanine or tryptophan. Each record gives: CDR3 length, clone size, J gene, D gene, V gene, CDR3 DNA, CDR3 protein. The D gene is left open where the match is weak. Size is omitted from some rows. Given values are once, few, many or a class for expanded clones.

len: 12
abundance: -
j_gene: TRBJ1-2
d_gene: -
v_gene: TRBV5-5
CDR3nt: TGTGCCAGCAGCCCACCCGGCTATGGCTACACCTTC
CDR3aa: CASSPPGYGYTF

len: 14
abundance: -
j_gene: TRBJ2-3
d_gene: TRBD2
v_gene: TRBV2
CDR3nt: TGTGCCAGCAGCATGACTAGCGTGGCAGATACGCAGTATTTT
CDR3aa: CASSMTSVADTQYF

len: 12
abundance: -
j_gene: TRBJ1-1
d_gene: -
v_gene: TRBV6-6
CDR3nt: TGTGCCAGCAGTTTCTACATGGCCGAAGCTTTCTTT
CDR3aa: CASSFYMAEAFF

len: 14
abundance: -
j_gene: TRBJ1-2
d_gene: -
v_gene: TRBV4-3
CDR3nt: TGCGCCAGCAGCCCCCTTAGCAGGGGCCATGGCTACACCTTC
CDR3aa: CASSPLSRGHGYTF

len: 13
abundance: -
j_gene: TRBJ2-3
d_gene: -
v_gene: TRBV7-3
CDR3nt: TGTGCCAGCAGCTTATTCCAGACAGATACGCAGTATTTT
CDR3aa: CASSLFQTDTQYF

len: 11
abundance: -
j_gene: TRBJ2-7
d_gene: -
v_gene: TRBV28
CDR3nt: TGTGCCAGCATAACGGGGCACGAGCAGTACTTC
CDR3aa: CASITGHEQYF

len: 18
abundance: few
j_gene: TRBJ2-3
d_gene: TRBD2
v_gene: TRBV11-2
CDR3nt: TGTGCCAGCAGCTTAGTGATGACTAGCGGGAGTCGCACAGATACGCAGTATTTT
CDR3aa: CASSLVMTSGSRTDTQYF

len: 13
abundance: few
j_gene: TRBJ2-7
d_gene: -
v_gene: TRBV6-1
CDR3nt: TGTGCCAGCAGTGCGCAACAGGTGGACGAGCAGTACTTC
CDR3aa: CASSAQQVDEQYF

len: 14
abundance: -
j_gene: TRBJ2-3
d_gene: TRBD1
v_gene: TRBV7-3
CDR3nt: TGTGCCAGCAGCTGGACAGGGTCGCAGGATACGCAGTATTTT
CDR3aa: CASSWTGSQDTQYF

len: 11
abundance: few
j_gene: TRBJ2-1
d_gene: -
v_gene: TRBV6-1
CDR3nt: TGTGCCAGCAGTGACAGGAGGGAGCAGTTCTTC
CDR3aa: CASSDRREQFF

len: 12
abundance: -
j_gene: TRBJ2-7
d_gene: -
v_gene: TRBV6-1
CDR3nt: TGTGCCAGCAGTGAGCCCCATTACGCGCAGTACTTC
CDR3aa: CASSEPHYAQYF

len: 14
abundance: once
j_gene: TRBJ2-7
d_gene: TRBD1
v_gene: TRBV5-6
CDR3nt: TGTGCCAGCAGCCCGTATAACAGGGGGAACGAGCAGTACTTC
CDR3aa: CASSPYNRGNEQYF

len: 14
abundance: -
j_gene: TRBJ2-1
d_gene: -
v_gene: TRBV7-9
CDR3nt: TGTGCCAGCAGCTTAGCCCAGGACTACAATGAGCAGTTCTTC
CDR3aa: CASSLAQDYNEQFF

len: 14
abundance: -
j_gene: TRBJ2-2
d_gene: TRBD2
v_gene: TRBV7-2
CDR3nt: TGTGCCAGCAGCCCACGGGGGGATATCGGGGAGCTGTTTTTT
CDR3aa: CASSPRGDIGELFF

len: 14
abundance: -
j_gene: TRBJ2-5
d_gene: -
v_gene: TRBV14
CDR3nt: TGTGCCAGCAGCCAAGATCCTAGAATGGAGACCCAGTACTTC
CDR3aa: CASSQDPRMETQYF

len: 15
abundance: -
j_gene: TRBJ1-1
d_gene: TRBD1
v_gene: TRBV6-1
CDR3nt: TGTGCCAGCAGTGAAGAAAGACAGGGAGGTCGGAAAGCTTTCTTT
CDR3aa: CASSEERQGGRKAFF

len: 15
abundance: -
j_gene: TRBJ2-1
d_gene: -
v_gene: TRBV10-3
CDR3nt: TGTGCCATCAGTGGAGGGGTAACTTTTGCGGATGAGCAGTTCTTC
CDR3aa: CAISGGVTFADEQFF

len: 12
abundance: few
j_gene: TRBJ1-2
d_gene: TRBD1
v_gene: TRBV7-9
CDR3nt: TGTGCCAGCACCGGACAGGGCTATGGCTACACCTTC
CDR3aa: CASTGQGYGYTF

len: 12
abundance: -
j_gene: TRBJ1-1
d_gene: -
v_gene: TRBV7-9
CDR3nt: TGTGCCAGCAGCTTAGGGCGCGCTGAAGCTTTCTTT
CDR3aa: CASSLGRAEAFF

len: 18
abundance: -
j_gene: TRBJ2-1
d_gene: TRBD2
v_gene: TRBV4-3
CDR3nt: TGCGCCAGCAGCCAAGATTGGACTAGCGGGGCCGAATACAATGAGCAGTTCTTC
CDR3aa: CASSQDWTSGAEYNEQFF

len: 13
abundance: -
j_gene: TRBJ1-2
d_gene: TRBD1
v_gene: TRBV27
CDR3nt: TGTGCCAGCAGTCCGACAGGGGTAAATGGCTACACCTTC
CDR3aa: CASSPTGVNGYTF

len: 16
abundance: -
j_gene: TRBJ1-1
d_gene: TRBD1
v_gene: TRBV10-3
CDR3nt: TGTGCCATCAGTGAGTCCCAGGGGGGACCGAACACTGAAGCTTTCTTT
CDR3aa: CAISESQGGPNTEAFF

len: 15
abundance: -
j_gene: TRBJ1-4
d_gene: TRBD1
v_gene: TRBV30
CDR3nt: TGTGCCTGGAGTCTGCGGGACAGGGTGGATGAAAAACTGTTTTTT
CDR3aa: CAWSLRDRVDEKLFF

len: 15
abundance: -
j_gene: TRBJ1-1
d_gene: -
v_gene: TRBV6-1
CDR3nt: TGTGCCAGCAGCTTAACGACAGAAATGAACACTGAAGCTTTCTTT
CDR3aa: CASSLTTEMNTEAFF

len: 15
abundance: once
j_gene: TRBJ2-1
d_gene: TRBD2
v_gene: TRBV14
CDR3nt: TGTGCCAGCAGCCATAGCGGGAGAAGGGTCAATGAGCAGTTCTTC
CDR3aa: CASSHSGRRVNEQFF

len: 14
abundance: -
j_gene: TRBJ1-4
d_gene: TRBD1
v_gene: TRBV5-1
CDR3nt: TGCGCCAGCTCCGAAGGACAGGGGCACGAAAAACTGTTTTTT
CDR3aa: CASSEGQGHEKLFF

len: 18
abundance: -
j_gene: TRBJ2-7
d_gene: TRBD1
v_gene: TRBV10-3
CDR3nt: TGTGCCACCAGGGACAGGGGGCTCGTCGGAAGATTCTCCTACGAGCAGTACTTC
CDR3aa: CATRDRGLVGRFSYEQYF

len: 18
abundance: -
j_gene: TRBJ2-6
d_gene: TRBD2
v_gene: TRBV28
CDR3nt: TGTGCCAGCAATACAAAGCGGGGCCCCCTCTCTGGGGCCAACGTCCTGACTTTC
CDR3aa: CASNTKRGPLSGANVLTF

len: 21
abundance: -
j_gene: TRBJ2-1
d_gene: -
v_gene: TRBV21-1
CDR3nt: TGTGCCAGCAGCAAACGCTCGACCACAAAGGGGAGGACTAGCGGGAGCTTGGAGCAGTTCTTC
CDR3aa: CASSKRSTTKGRTSGSLEQFF